A single sample is the source of the 11 T cell receptor beta chains below, sequenced in a study of blood T cell repertoires in COVID-19 (dated by TCRdb to about 2020). Libraries were built with the immunoSEQ multiplex PCR assay. TCRdb took over this immuneACCESS table, retaining in-frame rearrangements with V and J assigned. Such tables are incomplete; in checked studies, under half of the missing clones stem from an unresolved V gene, and the remainder is unexplained. The sample table holds under 150,000 clones, of which approximately 90% were seen once. The ten most abundant clones make up less than 2% of the sample. Sequenced: peripheral blood. The receptors shown here come from a human donor in a cohort sampled during active COVID-19.

The J gene is TRBJ1-1, the V gene TRBV3-1 (or the pseudogene TRBV3-2); D may be TRBD1 (6 bases). This CDR3 contains 16 residues. The ends were cut back, 0 bases at V and 12 bases at J, with 23 bases in the middle. Germline V gene lookup returns CDR1 LGHDT and CDR2 YNNKEL (reference sequence). The CDR3 DNA reads TGTGCCAGCAGCCAAGATGTGCCTTGGGGGGGCGCGTCTTCTTTCTTT. Amino acid sequence: CASSQDVPWGGASSFF.

This chain uses TRBV5-1 with TRBJ2-3; D is possibly TRBD2 (5 bases). V dropped 0 bases and J dropped 4 bases, with 12 bases sitting between them. The CDR3 covers 15 residues. Germline V gives CDR1 SGHRS, CDR2 YFSETQ. CDR3 in DNA: TGCGCCAGCAGCTTGGAGGGCTCGAGGGCAGATACGCAGTATTTT. Amino acid sequence: CASSLEGSRADTQYF.

The J gene is TRBJ2-7, the V gene TRBV3-1 (or the pseudogene TRBV3-2), with 7 bases identical to TRBD2. The V segment lost 3 bases and the J segment 0 bases; nucleotides outside the gene matches: 11. The CDR3 has 17 amino acids. Germline values: CDR1 LGHDT, CDR2 YNNKEL (reference sequence). CDR3 in amino acids: CASSQTISGVSSYEQYF. CDR3 bases: TGTGCCAGCAGCCAGACAATAAGCGGGGTAAGCTCCTACGAGCAGTACTTC.

This chain links TRBV10-3 with TRBJ1-1; D unresolved. The V end lost 0 bases, the J end lost 8 bases, and 10 bases lay between the germline ends. Germline V gene sequence: CDR1 ENHRY, CDR2 SYGVKD. The CDR3 is 13 residues long. The CDR3 nucleotides are TGTGCCATCAGTGAGTCTGTTGACATCGAAGCTTTCTTT. Its translation: CAISESVDIEAFF.

The J gene is TRBJ2-5, the V gene TRBV7-2; 8 bases are shared with TRBD2. CDR3 length: 16 residues. V trimming: 1 base; J trimming: 5 bases; junction bases outside the gene matches: 9. Germline CDR1 reads SGHTA; CDR2 reads FQGNSA. CDR3 sequence (DNA): TGTGCCAGCAGCTTAGTGGGCGGGGGGAGGCGGGAGACCCAGTACTTC. Encoded protein: CASSLVGGGRRETQYF.

This sequence joins TRBV11-2 and TRBJ1-2; TRBD1 aligns across 8 bases. Germline V gives CDR1 SGHAT, CDR2 FQNNGV. The CDR3 covers 13 residues. With V trimmed by 4 bases and J by 8 bases, 6 bases remained unmatched. CDR3 loop: CASSSGQAGGYTF. In DNA form, the CDR3 reads TGTGCCAGCAGCTCGGGACAGGCGGGAGGCTACACCTTC.

This clone was detected a few times. The V call is TRBV5-1, the J call TRBJ1-5, with 7 nucleotides matching TRBD1. With V trimmed by 3 bases and J by 2 bases, 5 bases remained unmatched. CDR3 length equals 15 residues. Germline V gives CDR1 SGHRS, CDR2 YFSETQ. CDR3 nucleotide sequence: TGCGCCAGCAGCTCCGAGGGGGCACGCAATCAGCCCCAGCATTTT. Its protein product is CASSSEGARNQPQHF.

This clone was picked up one time. V gene TRBV15 combines with J gene TRBJ2-3; 9 bases fit TRBD2. Germline CDR1 reads LNHNV; CDR2 reads YYDKDF (reference sequence). V was pared by 0 bases and J by 0 bases, with 4 bases of the junction left unmatched. The CDR3 extends over 17 amino acids. The CDR3 is CATSRDPSGASTDTQYF. The CDR3 DNA reads TGTGCCACCAGCAGAGATCCTAGCGGGGCTAGCACAGATACGCAGTATTTT.

The rearrangement links TRBV2 to TRBJ1-2; D gene ambiguous. V lost 5 bases, J lost 6 bases, and 13 bases lay in between. CDR1 is SNHLY and CDR2 is FYNNEI in the germline V gene. This CDR3 region has 13 residues. This CDR3 reads CASSSHREDGYTF. The CDR3 nucleotides are TGTGCCAGCAGTAGCCACCGGGAGGATGGCTACACCTTC.

The rearrangement links TRBV19 to TRBJ1-2, with D hard to call. CDR1 and CDR2 (germline): LNHDA, SQIVND (reference sequence). The CDR3 covers 12 residues. The ends were cut back, 7 bases at V and 6 bases at J, with 12 bases in the middle. Here the CDR3 DNA reads TGTGCCAGTATTAGGCGTGGAGATGGCTACACCTTC. Translation: CASIRRGDGYTF.

This clone was recorded only once. The J gene is TRBJ2-7, the V gene TRBV4-2, with TRBD1 identical over 7 bases. V gave up 2 bases and J gave up 5 bases; unmatched junction bases: 9. Germline assignment: CDR1 LGHNA and CDR2 YNFKEQ. The CDR3 runs to 15 residues. The CDR3 coding sequence is TGTGCCAGCAGCCAACCACGAGGGGGCGACGACGAGCAGTACTTC. Its protein product is CASSQPRGGDDEQYF.